This record concerns one TCR beta chain sequence. The data derive from a study of blood T cell repertoires in COVID-19. Sequencing used immunoSEQ multiplex PCR; TCRdb keeps in-frame clones, though not all of them. The sample has roughly 410,000 clones, approximately 91% seen once. Germline assignment: CDR1 MNHEY and CDR2 SMNVEV (reference sequence). The CDR3 sequence is 15 residues long. The junction had 1 base not matched to a gene; V was cut back by 0 bases and J by 3 bases. The chain joins TRBV27 to TRBJ1-5; TRBD1 matches 8 bases. This sequence originates from a woman between 40 and 50 years old with COVID-19, enrolled during active disease. The sample comprised peripheral blood. The CDR3 sequence: CASSLSRGPNQPQHF. For the CDR3, the DNA is TGTGCCAGCAGTTTATCCAGGGGGCCCAATCAGCCCCAGCATTTT.